The next 21 T cell receptor beta chains were all read from a single sample in a study of T cell responses to AZD1222 COVID-19 vaccine. Sequencing was performed with immunoSEQ multiplex PCR; in TCRdb, only in-frame clones are kept and a portion is missing. The sample shows 160,000 or so clones, around 90% of them seen only once. The source material was peripheral blood, sampled on day 0 of MenACWY control vaccination. These receptor sequences come from an adult in good health.

In the case of this clone: The identical CDR3 is also encoded by other nucleotide sequences in the sample. The CDR3 DNA follows: TGCAGTGCTACAGGGAACTATGGCTACACCTTC. Protein product: CSATGNYGYTF. The chain employs TRBV20-1 and TRBJ1-2; a possible D gene is TRBD1 (5 bases). CDR3 length equals 11 residues. Trimming took 4 bases from V and 2 from J, leaving 5 bases between them. Germline CDR1 DFQATT, CDR2 SNEGSKA (reference sequence).

The chain recombines TRBV5-1 with TRBJ1-2; D not certain. The CDR3 runs 14 residues. The germline V gene encodes CDR1 SGHRS and CDR2 YFSETQ. Between the trimmed V and J ends, which lost 1 base and 8 bases, there was a span of 15 bases. Written as DNA, the CDR3 is TGCGCCAGCAGCTTGACCTCCCGCCAAGGGGGCTACACCTTC. The encoded protein is CASSLTSRQGGYTF.

This chain joins TRBV10-3 and TRBJ1-3, with D unresolved. The germline V and J ends were trimmed by 5 bases and 0 bases, with 8 bases remaining between them. The CDR3 loop spans 14 amino acids. The germline V gene has CDR1 ENHRY and CDR2 SYGVKD. The CDR3 reads CAISTATSGNTIYF. CDR3 DNA: TGTGCCATCAGTACAGCCACCTCTGGAAACACCATATATTTT.

The CDR3 reads CASSLAVGQRVNNEQFF. CDR3 nucleotide sequence: TGTGCCAGCAGCTTAGCTGTGGGGCAGCGGGTGAACAATGAGCAGTTCTTC. The V call is TRBV11-1, the J call TRBJ2-1; D is possibly TRBD2 (6 bases). From germline, CDR1 is SGHAT and CDR2 FQDESV (reference sequence). The CDR3 is 17 residues long. V was cut by 0 bases and J by 5 bases, with 17 bases left in between.

The chain combines TRBV15 with TRBJ2-7, with D unclear. CDR1 and CDR2 from the germline V gene are LNHNV and YYDKDF (reference sequence). This CDR3 spans 13 amino acids. The V and J ends lost 0 bases and 4 bases respectively, with 7 bases between them. This CDR3 reads CATSRDPQYEQYF. CDR3 DNA sequence: TGTGCCACCAGCAGAGATCCTCAGTACGAGCAGTACTTC.

The chain recombines TRBV2 with TRBJ1-3, with D uncertain. V lost 7 bases to trimming and J lost 0 bases, with 13 bases between them. Per the germline V gene, CDR1 is SNHLY and CDR2 is FYNNEI. The CDR3 is 15 residues long. CDR3 protein: CASTPDGISGNTIYF. The CDR3 bases are TGTGCCAGCACCCCGGACGGGATCTCTGGAAACACCATATATTTT.

The chain joins TRBV28 to TRBJ2-7; D unclear. The germline gives CDR1 MDHEN, CDR2 SYDVKM. Between the trimmed V and J ends, which lost 4 bases and 3 bases, there was a span of 7 bases. This CDR3 has 12 residues. CDR3 in amino acids: CASSSLNYEQYF. Here the CDR3 DNA reads TGTGCCAGCAGTTCCCTCAACTACGAGCAGTACTTC.

The J gene is TRBJ2-3, the V gene TRBV7-2, with 7 positions matching TRBD2. Unmatched junction bases numbered 8, after V lost 5 bases and J lost 3 bases. The CDR3 contains 15 residues. Per the germline V gene, CDR1 is SGHTA and CDR2 is FQGNSA. The CDR3 sequence: CASSPGRGQTDTQYF. The CDR3 DNA follows: TGTGCCAGCAGCCCAGGGAGGGGCCAGACAGATACGCAGTATTTT.

The V gene is TRBV7-2, the J gene TRBJ2-3; D remains ambiguous. The CDR3 is made up of 15 amino acids. V lost 5 bases and J 3 bases, leaving 15 bases between the germline ends. From germline, CDR1 is SGHTA and CDR2 FQGNSA. CDR3 coding DNA: TGTGCCAGCAGCCTGGACCGGGTGGGGACAGATACGCAGTATTTT. The encoded protein is CASSLDRVGTDTQYF.

The genes are TRBV7-3 and TRBJ2-3, with D possibly matching TRBD2 (5 bases). Trimming stripped 4 bases from V and 8 bases from J, with 10 bases between. In germline, CDR1 is SGHTA, CDR2 FQGTGA. CDR3 length equals 12 residues. CDR3 region: CASSSPEGTQYF. CDR3 nucleotides: TGTGCCAGCAGCTCCCCCGAGGGTACGCAGTATTTT.

The chain carries TRBV7-3 and TRBJ1-2, with D possibly matching TRBD1 (5 bases). CDR3 length: 15 amino acids. Germline assignment: CDR1 SGHTA and CDR2 FQGTGA. With 0 bases removed from V and 7 bases from J, the gap between germline ends came to 15 bases. CDR3 residues: CASSLTRGPSGGYTF. CDR3 nucleotides: TGTGCCAGCAGCTTAACTAGGGGCCCCAGTGGTGGCTACACCTTC.

The J gene is TRBJ2-4, the V gene TRBV2, with a possible D match to TRBD1 (6 bases). This CDR3 region has 12 residues. The V end lost 3 bases, the J end lost 6 bases, and 6 bases lay between the germline ends. CDR1 SNHLY and CDR2 FYNNEI come from the germline V gene. The CDR3 loop reads CASSDRGNIQYF. CDR3 DNA sequence: TGTGCCAGCAGTGACAGGGGAAACATTCAGTACTTC.

The table lists this clone with a few counts. This chain uses TRBV28 with TRBJ1-4, with 7 nucleotides matching TRBD1. This CDR3 is 15 amino acids long. V shed 6 bases, J shed 4 bases, and the junction held 8 bases outside the gene matches. Per germline, CDR1 MDHEN and CDR2 SYDVKM. The CDR3 DNA is TGTGCCAGCAGACTCACGGGACAGCATAATGAAAAACTGTTTTTT. This gives the protein CASRLTGQHNEKLFF. Full variable domain (remainder filled in from reference TRBV28 and TRBJ1-4): DVKVTQSSRYLVKRTGEKVFLECVQDMDHENMFWYRQDPGLGLRLIYFSYDVKMKEKGDIPEGYSVSREKKERFSLILESASTNQTSMYLCASRLTGQHNEKLFFGSGTQLSVL.

This chain connects TRBV6-2 or TRBV6-3 to TRBJ2-7; the D gene is possibly TRBD2 (5 bases). The germline gives CDR1 MNHEY, CDR2 SVGEGT. Deletions cut 5 bases from V and 3 bases from J, with 14 bases between. The CDR3 runs to 14 residues. The CDR3 DNA is TGTGCCAGCAGTCCGGACTGGACGAACTACGAGCAGTACTTC. Its protein is CASSPDWTNYEQYF.

The chain recombines TRBV19 with TRBJ1-1; no clear D gene. The CDR3 totals 15 residues. Germline CDR1 is LNHDA and CDR2 is SQIVND (reference sequence). Trimming removed 4 bases at V and 3 bases at J, with 15 bases between. CDR3 in amino acids: CASSTGRVWDTEAFF. The CDR3, as DNA: TGTGCCAGTAGTACCGGGAGGGTATGGGACACTGAAGCTTTCTTT.

The CDR3 spells CACSPGTRWETQYF. Here the CDR3 DNA reads TGTGCCTGCAGTCCCGGGACACGGTGGGAGACCCAGTACTTC. This chain links TRBV30 with TRBJ2-5; possibly TRBD1 for D (6 bases). CDR3 length: 14 amino acids. Germline V gene data show CDR1 as GTSNPN and CDR2 as SVGIG (reference sequence). The ends were cut back, 6 bases at V and 5 bases at J, with 19 bases in the middle.

The CDR3 sequence: CSVTGENYNEQFF. DNA of the CDR3: TGCAGCGTGACAGGGGAAAACTACAATGAGCAGTTCTTC. The genes are TRBV29-1 and TRBJ2-1, with TRBD1 matching over 8 bases. In germline, CDR1 is SQVTM, CDR2 ANQGSEA. The CDR3 has 13 amino acids. V shed 6 bases and J 3 bases; nucleotides not matched to a gene: 4.

The chain uses TRBV14 and TRBJ2-3; no definite D call. Looked up from germline, CDR1 is SGHDN and CDR2 is FVKESK. There are 15 residues in the CDR3. Trimming took off 4 bases at V and 7 bases at J, with 18 bases between the two ends. The CDR3 is CASSPRGRGLHTQYF. The CDR3 coding sequence is TGTGCCAGCAGCCCCCGCGGTAGAGGTCTTCATACGCAGTATTTT. The full variable domain, in which reference TRBV14 and TRBJ2-3 provide the parts outside the CDR3, is EAGVTQFPSHSVIEKGQTVTLRCDPISGHDNLYWYRRVMGKEIKFLLHFVKESKQDESGMPNNRFLAERTGGTYSTLKVQPAELEDSGVYFCASSPRGRGLHTQYFGPGTRLTVL.

As for this clone: This sample also contains other DNA sequences that code for the same CDR3. The CDR3 spells CAISETDRVTDTQYF. Here the CDR3 DNA reads TGTGCCATCAGTGAGACGGACAGGGTCACGGATACGCAGTATTTT. The genes are TRBV10-3 and TRBJ2-3, with 8 nucleotides matching TRBD1. V shed 2 bases and J 6 bases; nucleotides not matched to a gene: 7. Per the germline V gene, CDR1 is ENHRY and CDR2 is SYGVKD. CDR3 length: 15 amino acids.

The V and J genes are TRBV5-6 and TRBJ1-6, with a possible D match to TRBD1 (5 bases). Germline V gives CDR1 SGHDT, CDR2 YYEEEE. The CDR3 is made up of 15 amino acids. With 0 bases removed from V and 9 bases from J, the gap between germline ends came to 13 bases. The CDR3 DNA reads as TGTGCCAGCAGCTTGGGTGGAGGGGTAGGTTCACCCCTCCACTTT. It specifies CASSLGGGVGSPLHF.

V usage is TRBV5-1 and J usage is TRBJ1-1; TRBD1 matches at 9 bases. The CDR3 consists of 15 residues. After removal of 4 bases from V and 0 bases from J, the junction contained 4 bases not matched to a gene. From germline, CDR1 is SGHRS and CDR2 YFSETQ. The CDR3 sequence is CASSGGQGLNTEAFF. CDR3 coding DNA: TGCGCCAGCAGCGGGGGACAGGGTTTGAACACTGAAGCTTTCTTT.